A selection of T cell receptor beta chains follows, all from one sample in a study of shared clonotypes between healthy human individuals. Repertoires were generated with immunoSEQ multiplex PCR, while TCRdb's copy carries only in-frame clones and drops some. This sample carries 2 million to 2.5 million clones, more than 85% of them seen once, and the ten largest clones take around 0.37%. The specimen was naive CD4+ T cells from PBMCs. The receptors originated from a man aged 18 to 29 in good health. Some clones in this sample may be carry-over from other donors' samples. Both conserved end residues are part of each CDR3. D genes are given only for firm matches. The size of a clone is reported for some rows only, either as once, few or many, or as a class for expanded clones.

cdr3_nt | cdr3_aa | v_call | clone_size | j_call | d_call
TGTGCCAGCAGCCAAGGGCAGGGGGGTGAAAAACTGTTTTTT | CASSQGQGGEKLFF | TRBV4-2 | . | TRBJ1-4 | TRBD1
TGTGCCAGCAGTCCCCTCGGGGGTAGGCCCGAGCAGTACTTC | CASSPLGGRPEQYF | TRBV28 | . | TRBJ2-7 | .
TGTGCCAGCTCACCTACGGACAGCTACACAGATACGCAGTATTTT | CASSPTDSYTDTQYF | TRBV18 | . | TRBJ2-3 | .
TGTGCCAGCAGCCGGACGGACTACAATGAGCAGTTCTTC | CASSRTDYNEQFF | TRBV11-1 | . | TRBJ2-1 | .
TGTGCCAGCAGCTCAACCTACCCCAGCCTAGCGGGAGGGCCCTACGAGCAGTACTTC | CASSSTYPSLAGGPYEQYF | TRBV11-1 | . | TRBJ2-7 | TRBD2
TGCGCCAGCAGCTTGCGAGGGGGCACAGATACGCAGTATTTT | CASSLRGGTDTQYF | TRBV5-1 | once | TRBJ2-3 | .
TGTGCCAGCAGCGCCTCCGGCTTAGGTGCAGATACGCAGTATTTT | CASSASGLGADTQYF | TRBV9 | . | TRBJ2-3 | .
TGCAGCGGTGGGGAAGGACAGGGAGATACGCAGTATTTT | CSGGEGQGDTQYF | TRBV29-1 | few | TRBJ2-3 | TRBD1
TGTGCCAGCAGTCCCCGGGACAGGGGGTACGAGCAGTACTTC | CASSPRDRGYEQYF | TRBV27 | . | TRBJ2-7 | TRBD1
TGTGCCAGCAGTTCCTACAATGAGCAGTTCTTC | CASSSYNEQFF | TRBV28 | . | TRBJ2-1 | .
TGTGCCAGCAGCCAACAGGGTCTGGGGCGTGAAAAACTGTTTTTT | CASSQQGLGREKLFF | TRBV28 | . | TRBJ1-4 | .
TGCAGCGTCGGGGGGGGACTAGCCTTTACCGCACAAGAGACCCAGTACTTC | CSVGGGLAFTAQETQYF | TRBV29-1 | . | TRBJ2-5 | TRBD2
TGTGCCAGCAGCGTAGACTCATCCTACAATGAGCAGTTCTTC | CASSVDSSYNEQFF | TRBV9 | . | TRBJ2-1 | .
TGTGCCAGTACTGGGACTAGCGGGAGCAGGAACACCGGGGAGCTGTTTTTT | CASTGTSGSRNTGELFF | TRBV19 | . | TRBJ2-2 | TRBD2
TGTGCCAGCAGTTCCAGGGGGGGGAAGGGCGAGCAGTACTTC | CASSSRGGKGEQYF | TRBV28 | once | TRBJ2-7 | .
TGTGCCAGCAGCCAAAGCCACAGGAATTCACCCCTCCACTTT | CASSQSHRNSPLHF | TRBV7-2 | . | TRBJ1-6 | .
TGCGCCAGCAGTGAGTCCGGGACAGGGGGCAGCTACACCTTC | CASSESGTGGSYTF | TRBV10-2 | . | TRBJ1-2 | TRBD1
TGTGCCAGCAGTTTCAATCCCGGGGCTTACAATGAGCAGTTCTTC | CASSFNPGAYNEQFF | TRBV28 | . | TRBJ2-1 | .
TGTGCCAGCAGCTTAGAGGGGGCGGCTAGCGGGATTGGGCAGTTCTTC | CASSLEGAASGIGQFF | TRBV7-2 | . | TRBJ2-1 | TRBD2
TGTGCCAGCAGTGAGGCCCCATTAGTTGGCTACACCTTC | CASSEAPLVGYTF | TRBV25-1 | . | TRBJ1-2 | .
TGTGCCAGCAGCAGGGGACTAGCGGACTCCTACGAGCAGTACTTC | CASSRGLADSYEQYF | TRBV11-1 | . | TRBJ2-7 | TRBD2
TGTGCCAGCAGCGACGCTGGGGGCTACGAGCAGTACTTC | CASSDAGGYEQYF | TRBV9 | . | TRBJ2-7 | .
TGCGCCAGCAGCTTGGCCGGGACGGGGACCTACGAGCAGTACTTC | CASSLAGTGTYEQYF | TRBV5-1 | . | TRBJ2-7 | .
TGCAGCGTTGAAGATCAAGGGGTTGGGGTAGAGACCCAGTACTTC | CSVEDQGVGVETQYF | TRBV29-1 | . | TRBJ2-5 | .
TGTGCCAGCAGCTTGTATCCGGGAGTGAGTGGGGCCAACGTCCTGACTTTC | CASSLYPGVSGANVLTF | TRBV5-4 | . | TRBJ2-6 | .
TGTGCCAGCAGTTATCGATCAGGGACTGCGGCGGACGAGCAGTACTTC | CASSYRSGTAADEQYF | TRBV6-5 | . | TRBJ2-7 | .
TGTGCCAGCAGCTGGGGGGGGCACGGTAATCAGCCCCAGCATTTT | CASSWGGHGNQPQHF | TRBV27 | . | TRBJ1-5 | .
TGTGCCACCAGAGGGACATCCAACTCTGGGGCCAACGTCCTGACTTTC | CATRGTSNSGANVLTF | TRBV19 | . | TRBJ2-6 | .
TGTGCCAGCAGGGACAGCTCTAGCACAGATACGCAGTATTTT | CASRDSSSTDTQYF | TRBV7-2 | . | TRBJ2-3 | .
TGTGCCAGCAGCGCACGGACAGCGAACACTGAAGCTTTCTTT | CASSARTANTEAFF | TRBV11-2 | . | TRBJ1-1 | .
TGCGCCAGCAGGAAAGACGCCAAAAACATTCAGTACTTC | CASRKDAKNIQYF | TRBV4-1 | . | TRBJ2-4 | .
TGTGCCAGCAGCGTAGATCCGGACAGGGGGCTTGGTGAAGCTTTCTTT | CASSVDPDRGLGEAFF | TRBV9 | . | TRBJ1-1 | TRBD1
TGTGCCAGCAGCCTTAGACGGAGTAGCACAGATACGCAGTATTTT | CASSLRRSSTDTQYF | TRBV7-3 | . | TRBJ2-3 | .
TGTGCCAGCAGCTTAGGGACAGGGGTTGGGGACGAGCAGTTCTTC | CASSLGTGVGDEQFF | TRBV7-9 | . | TRBJ2-1 | TRBD1
TGTGCCAGCTCACCAGACCCATTCCTACAGGGCCTTGGCCTCAACTACGAGCAGTACTTC | CASSPDPFLQGLGLNYEQYF | TRBV18 | . | TRBJ2-7 | .
TGTGCCAGCTCACCCCGACAGGGGGTTAACACTGAAGCTTTCTTT | CASSPRQGVNTEAFF | TRBV18 | . | TRBJ1-1 | TRBD1
TGCAGCGCTCTAGCGGGCTTCAACCCGACGAGCTCCTACAATGAGCAGTTCTTC | CSALAGFNPTSSYNEQFF | TRBV29-1 | . | TRBJ2-1 | TRBD2
TGTGCCAGCTCCCCCTCGTTGGGCAAGGGCGAAGAAGCTTTCTTT | CASSPSLGKGEEAFF | TRBV18 | . | TRBJ1-1 | .
TGTGCCAGCAGCCCTAGGGGGACCTACAATGAGCAGTTCTTC | CASSPRGTYNEQFF | TRBV11-3 | . | TRBJ2-1 | .
TGTGCCAGCAGCGTAGACGCGGGAGGAACCGGGGAGCTGTTTTTT | CASSVDAGGTGELFF | TRBV9 | . | TRBJ2-2 | TRBD2